The 20 T cell receptor beta chains in this list originate from one sample, sequenced in a study of post-analysis software for immune sequencing data. Findings and limits, study-wide: Patients showed TRBV5-6, TRBV5-1 and TRBV20-1 among a few TRBV segments more frequent than in controls.

TCR beta cDNA libraries had unique molecular identifiers. TCRdb passed the PCR reads through MiXCR, listing each CDR3 protein once. The sample contains approximately 690,000 distinct CDR3 sequences, approximately 59% of which appear only once. Antigen specificity for these receptors is unknown. Sequencing used blood. Source of these receptors: a girl aged 2-15 years with multiple sclerosis.

The rearrangement joins TRBV6-2 or TRBV6-3 to TRBJ1-1, with 7 bases lining up with TRBD1. Trimming cost V 7 bases and J 5 bases; bases outside gene matches: 10. Germline CDR1 reads MNHEY; CDR2 reads SVGEGT. The CDR3 contains 14 residues. The DNA for the CDR3 is TGTGCCAGCACACGAGGGGGCGTGGGAACTGAAGCTTTCTTT. Its protein is CASTRGGVGTEAFF.

V gene TRBV5-1 combines with J gene TRBJ2-5; 11 nucleotides agree with TRBD2. The J call is in doubt because the DNA end fits TRBJ2-7 better. Germline V lookup: CDR1 SGHRS, CDR2 YFSETQ. The CDR3 totals 15 residues. The DNA of the CDR3 is TGCGCCAGCAGTCTGACTAGCGGGAATTCCTACGAGCAGTACTTC. It encodes CASSLTSGNSYEQYF.

This clonotype appeared a few times. This CDR3 is CASSFTSGRASYNEQFF. In nucleotides, the CDR3 is TGTGCCAGCAGCTTTACTAGCGGGAGGGCCTCCTACAATGAGCAGTTCTTC. This chain connects TRBV6-5 to TRBJ2-1; TRBD2 agrees at 13 bases. The CDR3 spans 17 residues. V shed 6 bases, J shed 0 bases, and the junction held 5 bases outside the gene matches. Germline V lookup: CDR1 MNHEY, CDR2 SVGAGI.

This clonotype was seen only once. The chain employs TRBV20-1 and TRBJ1-1; D not certain. Trimming took off 7 bases at V and 4 bases at J, with 13 bases between the two ends. The CDR3 is 12 residues long. Germline lookup yields CDR1 DFQATT and CDR2 SNEGSKA (reference sequence). CDR3 protein: CSGRVGSTEAFF. CDR3 nucleotide sequence: TGCAGTGGGCGGGTGGGGAGCACTGAAGCTTTCTTT.

The chain employs TRBV7-8 and TRBJ2-5, with a tentative D call TRBD2 (5 bases). The J call could be wrong; TRBJ2-7 is a better fit for the DNA end. The CDR3 consists of 14 residues. Germline CDR1 and CDR2: SGHVS and FQNEAQ. The CDR3 DNA reads TGTGCCAGCAGCTTAGCGTCCCTAGCTAACGAGCAGTACTTC. Its translation is CASSLASLANEQYF.

The rearrangement links TRBV6-5 to TRBJ1-6, with 9 bases identical to TRBD1. The V segment lost 1 base and the J segment 8 bases; nucleotides outside the gene matches: 3. This CDR3 region has 15 residues. Germline V gene sequence: CDR1 MNHEY, CDR2 SVGAGI. DNA for the CDR3: TGTGCCAGCAGTTACTTGGACAGGGGTTATTCACCCCTCCACTTT. It yields the protein CASSYLDRGYSPLHF.

This clonotype has a single count. This rearrangement joins TRBV5-1 to TRBJ2-4; D is tentatively TRBD1 or TRBD2 (6 bases each). Looked up from germline, CDR1 is SGHRS and CDR2 is YFSETQ. Between the trimmed V and J ends, which lost 1 base and 8 bases, there was a span of 13 bases. CDR3 size: 14 residues. CDR3: CASSLKGGEDIQYF. The DNA for the CDR3 is TGCGCCAGCAGCTTGAAGGGGGGCGAGGACATTCAGTACTTC.

The chain is built from TRBV12-3 or TRBV12-4 and TRBJ1-2, with a tentative D call TRBD1 (5 bases). Deletions cut 7 bases from V and 0 bases from J, with 18 bases between. CDR3 size: 16 residues. DNA for the CDR3: TGTGCCAGCACCCTAGGGGCCCCGTCTTCTAACTATGGCTACACCTTC. It is translated as CASTLGAPSSNYGYTF.

A few counts support this clonotype. The chain links TRBV6-2 or TRBV6-3 to TRBJ2-7; 12 bases map to TRBD2. Germline lookup yields CDR1 MNHEY and CDR2 SVGEGT. V dropped 8 bases and J dropped 3; count of bases not matched to a gene: 5. The CDR3 totals 14 residues. Here the CDR3 reads CASRPLAGGYEQYF. CDR3 DNA: TGTGCCAGCCGTCCACTAGCGGGAGGCTACGAGCAGTACTTC.

The rearrangement joins TRBV7-2 to TRBJ2-7, with 9 positions matching TRBD1. V trimming: 3 bases; J trimming: 3 bases; junction bases outside the gene matches: 6. This CDR3 comprises 15 residues. Looked up from germline, CDR1 is SGHTA and CDR2 is FQGNSA. DNA of the CDR3: TGTGCCAGCAGCTTGGTCTCGGGACAGGGCTACGAGCAGTACTTC. Its protein product is CASSLVSGQGYEQYF.

The rearrangement links TRBV29-1 to TRBJ2-5; 10 bases map to TRBD1. The germline V gene has CDR1 SQVTM and CDR2 ANQGSEA. Trimming at V came to 5 bases and at J to 11 bases, leaving 8 bases not matched to a gene. The CDR3 consists of 12 residues. The DNA of the CDR3 is TGCAGCGTTTCGGGACAGGGGCGGGAGCAGTACTTC. Encoded protein: CSVSGQGREQYF.

This chain uses TRBV6-2 or TRBV6-3 with TRBJ1-4; D may be TRBD1 (5 bases). CDR3 length: 15 residues. Germline V lookup: CDR1 MNHEY, CDR2 SVGEGT. The V end lost 5 bases, the J end lost 7 bases, and 17 bases lay between the germline ends. CDR3 sequence: CASSRAGTYGEKLFF. The CDR3 nucleotides read TGTGCCAGCAGTCGCGCCGGGACCTATGGTGAAAAACTGTTTTTT.

The V and J genes are TRBV27 and TRBJ2-4; D may correspond to TRBD1 or TRBD2 (5 bases each). The CDR3 spans 16 residues. CDR1 and CDR2 (germline): MNHEY, SMNVEV (reference sequence). V was clipped by 2 bases and J by 0 bases, with 11 bases between them. CDR3 protein: CASSLKGAGAKNIQYF. CDR3 nucleotides: TGTGCCAGCAGTTTAAAAGGGGCGGGAGCCAAAAACATTCAGTACTTC.

This clonotype was counted only a few times. J is TRBJ2-3 and V is TRBV10-2; maybe TRBD2 (7 bases). Germline V lookup: CDR1 WSHSY, CDR2 SAAADI. This CDR3 has 19 residues. V was trimmed by 6 bases and J by 7 bases, leaving 32 bases between them. For the CDR3, the DNA is TGCGCCAGCAGCCCCCTTTCGGCAGTTAAGGAGGGGGGGGCTAATACGCAGTATTTT. It translates to CASSPLSAVKEGGANTQYF.

This chain uses TRBV7-9 with TRBJ2-7, with D uncertain. V was cut by 0 bases and J by 5 bases, with 8 bases left in between. Germline CDR1 reads SEHNR; CDR2 reads FQNEAQ (reference sequence). The CDR3 sequence is 13 residues long. The chain's CDR3 is CASSLALTHEQYF. The CDR3 region has the DNA TGTGCCAGCAGCTTAGCGCTGACCCACGAGCAGTACTTC.

The table lists this clonotype with a few counts. The chain uses TRBV12-3 or TRBV12-4 and TRBJ2-7; D is unresolved. V lost 4 bases, J lost 4 bases, and 8 bases lay in between. CDR3 length: 12 amino acids. CDR3 sequence reads: CASSYIVYEQYF. The CDR3 DNA reads TGTGCCAGCAGTTATATAGTTTACGAGCAGTACTTC.

This clonotype was seen a handful of times. The J gene is TRBJ1-2, the V gene TRBV29-1, with 8 bases identical to TRBD1. Germline lookup yields CDR1 SQVTM and CDR2 ANQGSEA. The V and J ends lost 6 bases and 7 bases, in that order; junction bases with no gene match: 10. The CDR3 has 13 residues. The CDR3 sequence: CSVLDRDFRGYTF. CDR3 sequence (DNA): TGCAGCGTGCTGGACAGGGACTTCCGTGGCTACACCTTC.

In this sample, this clonotype turned up a few times. CDR3 in DNA: TGCGCCAGCACTAGCGGGATAGAGCAGTTCTTC. Its protein is CASTSGIEQFF. The V and J genes are TRBV5-1 and TRBJ2-1, with TRBD2 identical over 9 bases. Trimming took 6 bases from V and 10 from J; bases not matched to a gene: 2. The germline gives CDR1 SGHRS, CDR2 YFSETQ. This CDR3 has 11 amino acids.

CDR3 nucleotide sequence: TGTGCCAGCAGGGACAGGGGCCGCACAGATACGCAGTATTTT. It specifies CASRDRGRTDTQYF. The V call is TRBV2, the J call TRBJ2-3; 9 nucleotides align to TRBD1. Germline loops: CDR1 SNHLY, CDR2 FYNNEI. The CDR3 runs to 14 residues. V lost 6 bases and J lost 1; bases outside the gene matches: 2.

This clonotype was picked up one time. This chain joins TRBV6-5 and TRBJ2-1; D perhaps matches TRBD1 (6 bases). With 1 base removed from V and 9 bases from J, the gap between germline ends came to 22 bases. The CDR3 is 17 residues long. The germline gives CDR1 MNHEY, CDR2 SVGAGI. CDR3 protein: CASSYLSGELLGGEQFF. CDR3 sequence (DNA): TGTGCCAGCAGTTACTTGTCAGGGGAGCTGCTAGGGGGTGAGCAGTTCTTC.